The 32 T cell receptor beta chains reported below all come from one sample, sequenced in a study of shared clonotypes between healthy human individuals. Only in-frame clones appear in the TCRdb table, and some are missing; sequencing was by immunoSEQ multiplex PCR. The sample contains around 1.9 million clones, about 93% of which appear only once. CD8 cells regarded as naive lacked CD45RO, were positively chosen for CCR7, and omitted terminally differentiated effector memory CD45RA+ cells. The sequenced sample consisted of naive CD8+ T cells from PBMCs. The receptors were sampled from a man aged 18 to 29 in good health. Some clones in this sample may be carry-over from other donors' samples.

This sequence joins TRBV28 and TRBJ2-4, with 9 bases fitting TRBD2. CDR1 and CDR2 from the germline V gene are MDHEN and SYDVKM. The CDR3 is 18 residues long. Unmatched junction bases numbered 11, after V lost 5 bases and J lost 0 bases. The CDR3 reads CASSPGLAHYLAKNIQYF. The DNA of the CDR3 is TGTGCCAGCAGTCCCGGACTAGCGCACTACCTAGCCAAAAACATTCAGTACTTC.

The chain has TRBV7-9 and TRBJ2-1; the match to TRBD2 covers 8 bases. This CDR3 has 15 residues. V lost 8 bases, J lost 5 bases, and 11 bases stayed unmatched. Per germline, CDR1 SEHNR and CDR2 FQNEAQ (reference sequence). This CDR3 is CASVVGLVVDNEQFF. DNA of the CDR3: TGTGCCAGCGTGGTGGGACTAGTTGTAGACAATGAGCAGTTCTTC. Variable domain in full (rest from reference TRBV7-9 and TRBJ2-1): DTGVSQNPRHKITKRGQNVTFRCDPISEHNRLYWYRQTLGQGPEFLTYFQNEAQLEKSRLLSDRFSAERPKGSFSTLEIQRTEQGDSAMYLCASVVGLVVDNEQFFGPGTRLTVL.

This clone appeared a few times. This chain joins TRBV7-3 and TRBJ2-2; 13 positions agree with TRBD2. CDR1 and CDR2 from the germline V gene are SGHTA and FQGTGA. This CDR3 spans 17 amino acids. V gave up 5 bases and J gave up 7 bases; unmatched junction bases: 10. The CDR3 loop is CASSLLAGGPSHGELFF. The CDR3 nucleotides are TGTGCCAGCAGCCTACTAGCGGGAGGGCCGTCTCACGGGGAGCTGTTTTTT.

In its sample, this clone was seen once. The chain couples TRBV27 to TRBJ2-7; 10 nucleotides agree with TRBD2. Germline V gene data show CDR1 as MNHEY and CDR2 as SMNVEV (reference sequence). The length of the CDR3 is 16 residues. V dropped 4 bases and J dropped 3; count of bases not matched to a gene: 9. CDR3 residues: CASSSTGTSEDYEQYF. DNA of the CDR3: TGTGCCAGCAGTTCGACCGGGACTAGCGAGGACTACGAGCAGTACTTC.

This sequence joins TRBV28 and TRBJ2-1; perhaps TRBD1 as D (6 bases). CDR3 length: 15 residues. Germline assignment: CDR1 MDHEN and CDR2 SYDVKM. With 7 bases removed from V and 5 bases from J, the gap between germline ends came to 18 bases. The CDR3 is CASKANRVLHNEQFF. Here the CDR3 DNA reads TGTGCCAGCAAAGCAAACAGGGTCCTACACAATGAGCAGTTCTTC.

This chain uses TRBV29-1 with TRBJ1-3; D unclear. This CDR3 has 14 amino acids. V lost 0 bases and J lost 2, with 8 bases in between. Germline V gene sequence: CDR1 SQVTM, CDR2 ANQGSEA. CDR3 loop: CSVEDPSTGNTIYF. The CDR3 DNA reads as TGCAGCGTTGAAGATCCATCGACTGGAAACACCATATATTTT.

V usage is TRBV6-1 and J usage is TRBJ1-5; D call uncertain. Germline CDR1 is MNHNS and CDR2 is SASEGT. The CDR3 sequence is 19 residues long. V lost 0 bases, J lost 3 bases, and 21 bases lay in between. CDR3 residues: CASSEASLVWGSNNQPQHF. In DNA, the CDR3 is TGTGCCAGCAGTGAAGCGAGTCTGGTCTGGGGTTCTAACAATCAGCCCCAGCATTTT.

The chain links TRBV28 to TRBJ1-4; TRBD1 matches 7 bases. Germline assignment: CDR1 MDHEN and CDR2 SYDVKM. CDR3 length: 14 residues. V shed 3 bases and J 5 bases; nucleotides not matched to a gene: 3. Written as DNA, the CDR3 is TGTGCCAGCAGTTTCGACAGGGACAATGAAAAACTGTTTTTT. This codes for CASSFDRDNEKLFF.

The chain uses TRBV9 and TRBJ2-4; D is undetermined. Trimming shortened V by 0 bases and J by 8 bases, and 12 bases separated the two germline ends. The CDR3 contains 14 residues. Germline V gives CDR1 SGDLS, CDR2 YYNGEE. CDR3 residues: CASSVGSGLDIQYF. CDR3 coding DNA: TGTGCCAGCAGCGTAGGATCCGGGCTAGACATTCAGTACTTC. The full variable domain, rest sourced from reference TRBV9 and TRBJ2-4, is DSGVTQTPKHLITATGQRVTLRCSPRSGDLSVYWYQQSLDQGLQFLIQYYNGEERAKGNILERFSAQQFPDLHSELNLSSLELGDSALYFCASSVGSGLDIQYFGAGTRLSVL.

Points on this clone: Other DNA sequences within the sample encode an identical CDR3. V usage is TRBV9 and J usage is TRBJ1-3; D ambiguous. This CDR3 has 15 residues. CDR1 is SGDLS, CDR2 YYNGEE, per germline. Trimming took 2 bases from V and 0 from J, leaving 9 bases between them. CDR3 in DNA: TGTGCCAGCAGCGTCGGCGGCGGCTCTGGAAACACCATATATTTT. It translates to CASSVGGGSGNTIYF.

The chain links TRBV13 to TRBJ2-4, with D unresolved. V lost 1 base and J lost 4, with 8 bases in between. The CDR3 runs to 14 residues. From germline, CDR1 is PRHDT and CDR2 FYEKMQ (reference sequence). CDR3: CASSLEGSKNIQYF. Here the CDR3 DNA reads TGTGCCAGCAGCTTAGAGGGATCTAAAAACATTCAGTACTTC.

This chain uses TRBV4-2 with TRBJ1-1; D remains ambiguous. The germline V gene has CDR1 LGHNA and CDR2 YNFKEQ. V lost 1 base, J lost 4 bases, and 1 base lay in between. This CDR3 is built from 11 residues. CDR3 sequence: CASSQATEAFF. The CDR3 bases are TGTGCCAGCAGCCAAGCCACTGAAGCTTTCTTT.

The V call is TRBV10-3, the J call TRBJ2-7; 10 nucleotides line up with TRBD2. This CDR3 is 15 amino acids long. The V gene end was trimmed by 5 bases and the J gene end by 2 bases; junction bases not matched to a gene: 6. Germline V gene lookup returns CDR1 ENHRY and CDR2 SYGVKD. CDR3 sequence: CAISLGTSATYEQYF. DNA for the CDR3: TGTGCCATCAGTCTTGGGACTAGCGCTACCTACGAGCAGTACTTC.

CDR3 amino acids: CASSLGTADQPQHF. The DNA for the CDR3 is TGTGCCAGCAGTCTCGGGACAGCCGATCAGCCCCAGCATTTT. The chain couples TRBV27 to TRBJ1-5; 7 bases are a match to TRBD1. CDR1 is MNHEY and CDR2 is SMNVEV in the germline V gene (reference sequence). V lost 5 bases, J lost 5 bases, and 6 bases stayed unmatched. The CDR3 consists of 14 residues.

This sequence joins TRBV28 and TRBJ1-3, with TRBD1 as a possible D gene (5 bases). This CDR3 has 14 residues. Trimming cost V 6 bases and J 8 bases, with 17 bases left between them. Germline V gene data show CDR1 as MDHEN and CDR2 as SYDVKM. CDR3 coding DNA: TGTGCCAGCAGGACCGTGGGGGATAGTGACACCATATATTTT. Translated: CASRTVGDSDTIYF.

The rearrangement uses TRBV19 and TRBJ2-1; 7 nucleotides align to TRBD2. Germline V gene data show CDR1 as LNHDA and CDR2 as SQIVND (reference sequence). Germline trimming cut 3 bases from V and 7 bases from J; bases unmatched to any gene: 6. This CDR3 region has 14 residues. The CDR3 here is CASSMMGLPNEQFF. CDR3 nucleotide sequence: TGTGCCAGTAGTATGATGGGACTACCAAATGAGCAGTTCTTC.

This clone was picked up one time. Other DNA sequences within the sample encode an identical CDR3. The V call is TRBV28, the J call TRBJ2-2; a possible D gene is TRBD1 (5 bases). The germline gives CDR1 MDHEN, CDR2 SYDVKM. The germline V and J ends were trimmed by 2 bases and 6 bases, with 7 bases remaining between them. This CDR3 comprises 13 residues. CDR3 sequence (DNA): TGTGCCAGCAGTTTAACAGGTCCCGGGGAGCTGTTTTTT. Protein sequence: CASSLTGPGELFF.

The chain carries TRBV6-1 and TRBJ1-1; TRBD1 agrees at 11 bases. The CDR3 extends over 14 amino acids. Germline values: CDR1 MNHNS, CDR2 SASEGT. The V segment lost 2 bases and the J segment 8 bases; nucleotides outside the gene matches: 4. As DNA, the CDR3 is TGTGCCAGCAGTGAACGGACAGGGGGCGCCGAAGCTTTCTTT. It encodes CASSERTGGAEAFF.

The chain recombines TRBV13 with TRBJ2-3; D perhaps matches TRBD2 (5 bases). The length of the CDR3 is 14 residues. Germline V CDR1 and CDR2: PRHDT, FYEKMQ (reference sequence). Trimming took 6 bases from V and 5 from J, leaving 15 bases between them. CDR3 sequence reads: CASRAGEERDTQYF. CDR3 coding DNA: TGTGCCAGCAGGGCCGGGGAAGAGAGAGATACGCAGTATTTT.

Remarks on this clone: The same CDR3 can be traced to other DNA sequences in this sample. V gene TRBV9 combines with J gene TRBJ2-5; tentative D call: TRBD2 (5 bases). CDR1 SGDLS and CDR2 YYNGEE come from the germline V gene. Trimming removed 0 bases from V and 3 bases from J, with 9 bases in between. This CDR3 has 14 residues. The CDR3 loop is CASSVVGSEETQYF. As DNA, the CDR3 is TGTGCCAGCAGCGTAGTGGGTAGCGAAGAGACCCAGTACTTC.

The rearrangement links TRBV9 to TRBJ1-1; D might be TRBD1 (6 bases). Germline V CDR1 and CDR2: SGDLS, YYNGEE. This CDR3 spans 15 amino acids. The V and J ends lost 0 bases and 4 bases respectively, with 13 bases between them. Here the CDR3 DNA reads TGTGCCAGCAGCGTAGCAGGGGCGCGGGGCACTGAAGCTTTCTTT. This gives the protein CASSVAGARGTEAFF. Looking up the rest from reference TRBV9 and TRBJ1-1 gives the full variable domain: DSGVTQTPKHLITATGQRVTLRCSPRSGDLSVYWYQQSLDQGLQFLIQYYNGEERAKGNILERFSAQQFPDLHSELNLSSLELGDSALYFCASSVAGARGTEAFFGQGTRLTVV.

This clone was found once. Different DNA sequences within this sample yield the same CDR3. The chain recombines TRBV6-5 with TRBJ2-7; tentative D call: TRBD2 (5 bases). Germline CDR1 MNHEY, CDR2 SVGAGI. Trimming shortened V by 2 bases and J by 2 bases, and 10 bases separated the two germline ends. The CDR3 contains 14 residues. The CDR3 region has the DNA TGTGCCAGCAGTTACGGGGAGTCCCCCTACGAGCAGTACTTC. Its translation: CASSYGESPYEQYF.

As for this clone: With a much larger clone just one base away, this may be a read error. The sample holds other DNA sequences that translate to the same CDR3. The CDR3 bases are TGTGCCAGCAGCTTAGGTGGGGACACTGAAGCTTTCTTT. Its translation: CASSLGGDTEAFF. This chain joins TRBV11-2 and TRBJ1-1; D gene uncertain. V lost 1 base, J lost 3 bases, and 6 bases lay in between. Germline V gene lookup returns CDR1 SGHAT and CDR2 FQNNGV. This CDR3 contains 13 residues.

V and J are TRBV4-3 and TRBJ2-7, with 7 bases fitting TRBD2. V was clipped by 4 bases and J by 7 bases; unmatched bases: 10. The CDR3 consists of 14 residues. In germline, CDR1 is LGHNA, CDR2 YSLEER. The CDR3 DNA reads as TGCGCCAGCAGCCCAGGTGGGGAGGGTCGGGAGCAGTACTTC. It specifies CASSPGGEGREQYF.

This clone was counted a single time. The genes are TRBV28 and TRBJ2-3; D not certain. Germline CDR1 is MDHEN and CDR2 is SYDVKM. The V end was cut by 6 bases, the J end by 0 bases, with 13 bases between. This CDR3 is 15 amino acids long. CDR3: CASRTASGSTDTQYF. DNA for the CDR3: TGTGCCAGCAGGACGGCCAGTGGGAGCACAGATACGCAGTATTTT.

The chain carries TRBV6-1 and TRBJ1-5; D not certain. Trimming removed 2 bases from V and 8 bases from J, with 13 bases in between. The length of the CDR3 is 14 residues. Germline CDR1 reads MNHNS; CDR2 reads SASEGT. CDR3 sequence reads: CASSERAPRKPQHF. CDR3 coding DNA: TGTGCCAGCAGTGAAAGGGCGCCTCGAAAGCCCCAGCATTTT.

The genes are TRBV6-6 and TRBJ2-2; no firm D call. Trimming removed 2 bases at V and 6 bases at J, with 10 bases between. In germline, CDR1 is MNHNY, CDR2 SVGAGI (reference sequence). CDR3 size: 14 residues. CDR3 amino acids: CASSYRIGPGELFF. The DNA of the CDR3 is TGTGCCAGCAGTTACCGAATAGGGCCCGGGGAGCTGTTTTTT.

V usage is TRBV28 and J usage is TRBJ2-1, with D uncertain. The germline V and J ends were trimmed by 3 bases and 0 bases, with 12 bases remaining between them. The CDR3 has 16 amino acids. CDR1 is MDHEN and CDR2 is SYDVKM in the germline V gene. The CDR3 protein is CASSFDTVISYNEQFF. DNA for the CDR3: TGTGCCAGCAGTTTCGACACAGTCATCTCCTACAATGAGCAGTTCTTC.

This clone was found a few times. The rearrangement joins TRBV6-1 to TRBJ1-1; 7 bases fit TRBD1. CDR3 length: 14 residues. Germline V lookup: CDR1 MNHNS, CDR2 SASEGT. Unmatched junction bases numbered 5, after V lost 4 bases and J lost 3 bases. The CDR3: CASSADRAYTEAFF. The CDR3 DNA sequence: TGTGCCAGCAGTGCCGACAGGGCATACACTGAAGCTTTCTTT.

The V call is TRBV11-2, the J call TRBJ2-7; TRBD1 agrees at 9 bases. The CDR3 totals 14 residues. Germline CDR1 and CDR2: SGHAT and FQNNGV. After removal of 5 bases from V and 5 bases from J, the junction contained 7 bases not matched to a gene. CDR3 coding DNA: TGTGCCAGCAGCCTGGGGACAGGGCGCGACGAGCAGTACTTC. It specifies CASSLGTGRDEQYF.

The genes are TRBV9 and TRBJ2-7; 8 bases are a match to TRBD2. The CDR3 length is 15 residues. Germline V gene data show CDR1 as SGDLS and CDR2 as YYNGEE. V trimming: 5 bases; J trimming: 2 bases; junction bases outside the gene matches: 9. Here the CDR3 reads CASSEGAGVPYEQYF. CDR3 nucleotides: TGTGCCAGCAGTGAGGGAGCGGGGGTCCCCTACGAGCAGTACTTC.

V gene TRBV10-3 combines with J gene TRBJ2-7; D may match TRBD1 or TRBD2 (6 bases each). CDR3 size: 14 residues. Looked up from germline, CDR1 is ENHRY and CDR2 is SYGVKD. With 6 bases removed from V and 2 bases from J, the gap between germline ends came to 14 bases. The CDR3 sequence: CAIRREDSPYEQYF. The CDR3 DNA reads as TGTGCCATCAGGAGGGAGGACAGCCCCTACGAGCAGTACTTC.